This record concerns one T cell receptor (beta chain) sequence. It is unclear where the CDR3 begins or ends on the DNA, so no DNA is shown, and the CDR3 is as TCRdb lists it. TCRdb redid the calling of the PCR reads with MiXCR, one entry per CDR3 protein. Among under 100,000 distinct CDR3 sequences, 45% to 50% were seen once, and the ten largest hold about 9.5%. The entry originates in a study of CDR3 diversity in severe acne. Including both end residues, the CDR3 is 20 amino acids long. Germline loops: CDR1 DFQATT, CDR2 SNEGSKA (reference sequence). The gene calls are TRBV20-1 and TRBJ1-4; the table's D call of TRBD1 was not tested on the DNA. This clonotype was sampled from a male donor in good health, serving as a control. Sequences were obtained from blood. This CDR3 is CSASGQAGSPLHFGNEKLFF.